This passage covers 21 T cell receptor beta chains from one sample sequenced in a study of T cell responses to AZD1222 COVID-19 vaccine. Libraries were prepared by immunoSEQ multiplex PCR; TCRdb keeps only in-frame clonotypes and omits some of them. The sample lists 100,000 to 150,000 clones, around 90% occurring once. The sequences come from peripheral blood, collected on day 0 of AZD1222 vaccination. The source of these receptors is an adult in good health.

The chain couples TRBV6-5 to TRBJ2-1, with D possibly TRBD1 on 5 matching bases. Deletions cut 7 bases from V and 0 bases from J, with 13 bases between. The CDR3 covers 15 residues. Germline V gene lookup returns CDR1 MNHEY and CDR2 SVGAGI. The CDR3, as DNA: TGTGCCAGCACCCGGACATACACCTCCTACAATGAGCAGTTCTTC. This translates into CASTRTYTSYNEQFF.

The chain couples TRBV19 to TRBJ2-1; TRBD2 matches at 8 bases. The CDR3 is made up of 15 amino acids. V shed 7 bases, J shed 6 bases, and the junction held 11 bases outside the gene matches. From germline, CDR1 is LNHDA and CDR2 SQIVND (reference sequence). The CDR3 nucleotides read TGTGCCAGTACTCCCTTAGTAGCGGGACGCAATGAGCAGTTCTTC. Protein sequence: CASTPLVAGRNEQFF.

The V call is TRBV7-7, the J call TRBJ2-5, with TRBD2 matching 12 bases. V shed 1 base, J shed 4 bases, and the junction held 4 bases outside the gene matches. CDR1 is SSHAT and CDR2 is FNYEAQ in the germline V gene (reference sequence). The CDR3 spans 16 residues. The CDR3, as DNA: TGTGCCAGCAGCTTAGGACTAGCGGGGGTGACAGAGACCCAGTACTTC. Protein sequence: CASSLGLAGVTETQYF.

The chain carries TRBV19 and TRBJ1-1, with 7 bases identical to TRBD1. Looked up from germline, CDR1 is LNHDA and CDR2 is SQIVND (reference sequence). V lost 6 bases to trimming and J lost 0 bases; unmatched junction nucleotides: 7. The CDR3 length is 15 residues. The CDR3 coding sequence is TGTGCCAGTAGGGACGGACAGGCCGTGAACACTGAAGCTTTCTTT. Translated: CASRDGQAVNTEAFF.

The V gene is TRBV4-3, the J gene TRBJ1-3; no definite D call. CDR3 length: 15 amino acids. V lost 4 bases to trimming and J lost 1 base, with 11 bases between them. Germline-derived CDR1 and CDR2 are LGHNA and YSLEER. This CDR3 is CASSLEQVSGNTIYF. The CDR3 nucleotides are TGCGCCAGCAGCCTTGAGCAGGTATCTGGAAACACCATATATTTT.

This chain joins TRBV6-5 and TRBJ1-1; D remains ambiguous. V was clipped by 6 bases and J by 2 bases, with 10 bases between them. CDR3 length: 13 amino acids. Looked up from germline, CDR1 is MNHEY and CDR2 is SVGAGI. The CDR3 region is CASSTLGNTEAFF. The CDR3 DNA sequence: TGTGCCAGCAGCACCCTGGGAAACACTGAAGCTTTCTTT.

The genes are TRBV3-1 (or the pseudogene TRBV3-2) and TRBJ1-3; unclear D gene. The CDR3 is made up of 15 amino acids. Trimming pared 1 base from V and 0 bases from J, leaving 7 bases between. Germline loops: CDR1 LGHDT, CDR2 YNNKEL (reference sequence). CDR3 DNA: TGTGCCAGCAGCCAAGGTTTCACCTCTGGAAACACCATATATTTT. It encodes CASSQGFTSGNTIYF.

The genes are TRBV2 and TRBJ2-3; no firm D call. Trimming took off 7 bases at V and 8 bases at J, with 16 bases between the two ends. This CDR3 contains 13 residues. CDR1 and CDR2 (germline): SNHLY, FYNNEI. Written as DNA, the CDR3 is TGTGCCAGCAAAGCCACAGAGTTAGGTACGCAGTATTTT. Protein sequence: CASKATELGTQYF.

This sequence joins TRBV15 and TRBJ2-1, with 13 bases matching TRBD2. The J segment lost 8 bases and the V segment lost 4 bases, leaving 5 bases of the junction unmatched. The CDR3 has 15 residues. The germline V gene has CDR1 LNHNV and CDR2 YYDKDF (reference sequence). In nucleotides, the CDR3 is TGTGCCACCAGCATCGGGACTAGCGGGAACGATGAGCAGTTCTTC. This sequence encodes CATSIGTSGNDEQFF.

This chain links TRBV30 with TRBJ2-7; no firm D call. The germline gives CDR1 GTSNPN, CDR2 SVGIG (reference sequence). The V gene lost 5 bases and the J gene lost 6 bases, with 17 bases spanning the gap. CDR3 length: 13 residues. The CDR3, as DNA: TGTGCCTGGTCCAATCTCCGCTTAAGCGAGCAGTACTTC. It yields the protein CAWSNLRLSEQYF.

V usage is TRBV6-5 and J usage is TRBJ1-5; no firm D call. This CDR3 comprises 13 residues. Germline V gives CDR1 MNHEY, CDR2 SVGAGI. V was shortened by 6 bases and J by 7 bases, with 13 bases between the two germline ends. In nucleotides, the CDR3 is TGTGCCAGCAGAGCCGGAGGTCGCCAGCCCCAGCATTTT. Its protein is CASRAGGRQPQHF.

The gene calls are TRBV3-1 (or the pseudogene TRBV3-2) and TRBJ1-2, with 8 bases aligning to TRBD1. The CDR3 extends over 14 amino acids. V lost 2 bases, J lost 4 bases, and 3 bases stayed unmatched. Germline V CDR1 and CDR2: LGHDT, YNNKEL (reference sequence). This CDR3 is CASSQPGGGYGYTF. In DNA, the CDR3 is TGTGCCAGCAGCCAACCAGGGGGCGGCTATGGCTACACCTTC.

The V call is TRBV7-9, the J call TRBJ1-1; D unresolved. Trimming removed 3 bases from V and 1 base from J, with 9 bases in between. Per the germline V gene, CDR1 is SEHNR and CDR2 is FQNEAQ (reference sequence). CDR3 length: 14 residues. The CDR3 reads CASSFSLPNTEAFF. The CDR3 nucleotides are TGTGCCAGCAGCTTCAGTCTTCCGAACACTGAAGCTTTCTTT.

This chain links TRBV6-5 with TRBJ2-7; D tentatively fits TRBD1 or TRBD2 (5 bases each). Germline assignment: CDR1 MNHEY and CDR2 SVGAGI. The CDR3 has 14 residues. Trimming cost V 2 bases and J 1 base, with 9 bases left between them. The CDR3 nucleotides are TGTGCCAGCAGTTACCCGGGACGATCCTACGAGCAGTACTTC. The encoded protein is CASSYPGRSYEQYF.

The chain joins TRBV30 to TRBJ2-3; possibly TRBD2 for D (7 bases). Germline V lookup: CDR1 GTSNPN, CDR2 SVGIG (reference sequence). V was trimmed by 3 bases and J by 2 bases, leaving 21 bases between them. The CDR3 length is 17 residues. The CDR3 DNA reads TGTGCCTGGAGGGGGGGGGCTGGGGACTACTACACAGATACGCAGTATTTT. It is translated as CAWRGGAGDYYTDTQYF.

The chain recombines TRBV10-1 with TRBJ2-3; D is ambiguous. V was clipped by 2 bases and J by 10 bases, with 10 bases between them. The CDR3 consists of 12 residues. The germline V gene encodes CDR1 WNHNN and CDR2 SYGVQD (reference sequence). CDR3 DNA: TGCGCCAGCAGTGAGAACACGTTATCGCAGTATTTT. This translates into CASSENTLSQYF.

The V gene is TRBV6-6, the J gene TRBJ2-3; D is ambiguous. Trimming pared 5 bases from V and 0 bases from J, leaving 15 bases between. The CDR3 runs to 16 residues. Germline CDR1 and CDR2: MNHNY and SVGAGI (reference sequence). CDR3 sequence reads: CASSPTPGTSTDTQYF. CDR3 DNA: TGTGCCAGCAGTCCGACACCAGGAACTAGCACAGATACGCAGTATTTT.

This chain links TRBV11-2 with TRBJ1-1; D perhaps matches TRBD1 (6 bases). Looked up from germline, CDR1 is SGHAT and CDR2 is FQNNGV. The V end lost 2 bases, the J end lost 5 bases, and 18 bases lay between the germline ends. CDR3 length: 16 residues. CDR3 sequence (DNA): TGTGCCAGCAGCTTAATCCAGGGGTTAGAGAGGACTGAAGCTTTCTTT. It encodes CASSLIQGLERTEAFF.

This clone was seen only once. The V and J genes are TRBV28 and TRBJ2-4; 10 nucleotides agree with TRBD1. CDR3 length equals 14 residues. Germline V gene sequence: CDR1 MDHEN, CDR2 SYDVKM. J gave up 5 bases and V 8 bases, and 6 bases lay outside the gene matches. Here the CDR3 DNA reads TGTGCCAGCGGGAGAGGGACAGGGGAAAACATTCAGTACTTC. Translating it yields CASGRGTGENIQYF.

The CDR3 DNA reads TGTGCCAGCAGCTTGTGGGGCGGGAGAGAGGTAGATACGCAGTATTTT. It is translated as CASSLWGGREVDTQYF. The rearrangement uses TRBV5-4 and TRBJ2-3, with 7 positions matching TRBD2. Germline V lookup: CDR1 SGHNT, CDR2 YYREEE (reference sequence). This CDR3 is built from 16 residues. After removal of 1 base from V and 5 bases from J, the junction contained 10 bases not matched to a gene.

This sequence joins TRBV6-5 and TRBJ2-3; TRBD1 matches 10 bases. The junction had 6 bases not matched to a gene; V was cut back by 6 bases and J by 6 bases. Germline CDR1 is MNHEY and CDR2 is SVGAGI. This CDR3 comprises 14 residues. The CDR3 region has the DNA TGTGCCAGCAGCCCCGACAGGGGGCGGGATACGCAGTATTTT. Translated, it gives CASSPDRGRDTQYF.